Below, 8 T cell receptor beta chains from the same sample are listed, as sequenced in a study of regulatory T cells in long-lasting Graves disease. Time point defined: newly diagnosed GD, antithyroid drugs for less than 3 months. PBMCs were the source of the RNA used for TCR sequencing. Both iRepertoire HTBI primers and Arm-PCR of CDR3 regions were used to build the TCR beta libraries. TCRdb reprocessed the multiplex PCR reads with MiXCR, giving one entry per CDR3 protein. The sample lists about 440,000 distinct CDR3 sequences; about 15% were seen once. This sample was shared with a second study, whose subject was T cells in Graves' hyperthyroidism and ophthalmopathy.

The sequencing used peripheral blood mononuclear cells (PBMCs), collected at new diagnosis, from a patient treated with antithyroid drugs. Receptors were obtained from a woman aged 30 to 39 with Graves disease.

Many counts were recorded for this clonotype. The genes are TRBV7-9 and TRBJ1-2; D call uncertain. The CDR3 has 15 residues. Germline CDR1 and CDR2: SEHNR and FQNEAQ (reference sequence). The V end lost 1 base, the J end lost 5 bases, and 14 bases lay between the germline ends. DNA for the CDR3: TGTGCCAGCAGCTTAGAGTTAGGACTTCGTTATGGCTACACCTTC. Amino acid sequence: CASSLELGLRYGYTF. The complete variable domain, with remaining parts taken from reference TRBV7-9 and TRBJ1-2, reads DTGVSQNPRHKITKRGQNVTFRCDPISEHNRLYWYRQTLGQGPEFLTYFQNEAQLEKSRLLSDRFSAERPKGSFSTLEIQRTEQGDSAMYLCASSLELGLRYGYTFGSGTRLTVV.

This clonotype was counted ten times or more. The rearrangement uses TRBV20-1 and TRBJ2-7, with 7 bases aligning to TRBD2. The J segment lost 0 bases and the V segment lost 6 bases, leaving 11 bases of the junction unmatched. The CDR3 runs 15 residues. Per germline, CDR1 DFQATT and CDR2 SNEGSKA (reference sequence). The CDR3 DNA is TGCAGTGCCCGACGTCGCGGGGAGGGCTCCTACGAGCAGTACTTC. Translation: CSARRRGEGSYEQYF.

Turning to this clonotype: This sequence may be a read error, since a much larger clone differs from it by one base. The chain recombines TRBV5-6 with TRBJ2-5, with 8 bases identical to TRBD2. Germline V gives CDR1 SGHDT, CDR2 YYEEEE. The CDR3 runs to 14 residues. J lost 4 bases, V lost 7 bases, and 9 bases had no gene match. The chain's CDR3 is CASGGTSGRETQYF. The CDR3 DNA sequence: TGTGCCAGCGGGGGTACGAGCGGGAGAGAGACCCAGTACTTC.

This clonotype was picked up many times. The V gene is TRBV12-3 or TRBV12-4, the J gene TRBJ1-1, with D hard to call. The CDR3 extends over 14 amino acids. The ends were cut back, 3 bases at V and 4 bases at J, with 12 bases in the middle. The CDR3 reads CASSFQRGGTEAFF. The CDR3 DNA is TGTGCCAGCAGTTTTCAGCGGGGTGGCACTGAAGCTTTCTTT.

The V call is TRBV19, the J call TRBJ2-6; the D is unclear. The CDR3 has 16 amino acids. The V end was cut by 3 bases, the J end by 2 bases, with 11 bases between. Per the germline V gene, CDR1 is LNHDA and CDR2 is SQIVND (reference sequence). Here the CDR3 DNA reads TGTGCCAGTAGTATTCCTGGTTGGGCTGGGGCCAACGTCCTGACTTTC. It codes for CASSIPGWAGANVLTF.

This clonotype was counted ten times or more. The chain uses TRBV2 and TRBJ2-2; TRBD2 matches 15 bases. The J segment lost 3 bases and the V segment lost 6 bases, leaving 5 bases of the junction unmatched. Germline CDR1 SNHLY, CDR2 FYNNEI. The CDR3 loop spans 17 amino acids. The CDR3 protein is CASRTGLAGGDTGELFF. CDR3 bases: TGTGCCAGCAGGACCGGACTAGCGGGAGGGGACACCGGGGAGCTGTTTTTT.

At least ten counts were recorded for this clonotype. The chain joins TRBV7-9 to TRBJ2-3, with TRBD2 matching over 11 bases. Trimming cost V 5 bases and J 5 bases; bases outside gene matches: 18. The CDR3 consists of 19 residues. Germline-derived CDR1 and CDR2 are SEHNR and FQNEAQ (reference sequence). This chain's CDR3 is CASSITPAGTSGWGDTQYF. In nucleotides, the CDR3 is TGTGCCAGCAGCATAACCCCCGCCGGGACTAGCGGATGGGGAGATACGCAGTATTTT. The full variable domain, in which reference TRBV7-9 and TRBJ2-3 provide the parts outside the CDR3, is DTGVSQNPRHKITKRGQNVTFRCDPISEHNRLYWYRQTLGQGPEFLTYFQNEAQLEKSRLLSDRFSAERPKGSFSTLEIQRTEQGDSAMYLCASSITPAGTSGWGDTQYFGPGTRLTVL.

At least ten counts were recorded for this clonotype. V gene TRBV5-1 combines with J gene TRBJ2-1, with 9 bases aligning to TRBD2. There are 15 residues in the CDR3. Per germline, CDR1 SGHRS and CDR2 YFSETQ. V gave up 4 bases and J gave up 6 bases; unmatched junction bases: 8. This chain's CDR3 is CASSPLAGGVNEQFF. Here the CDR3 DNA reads TGCGCCAGCAGCCCCCTCGCGGGAGGGGTCAATGAGCAGTTCTTC.